This T cell receptor beta chain is drawn from a study of T cell responses to AZD1222 COVID-19 vaccine. The study, taken as a whole, reports: Only five or six AZD1222 recipients tested seropositive at baseline.

Here immunoSEQ multiplex PCR was the method, and the copy in TCRdb shows in-frame clones only, minus some. The table records approximately 150,000 clones, approximately 86% of them present only once. Of note for this clone: Its antigen is still unknown.

After removal of 0 bases from V and 6 bases from J, the junction contained 7 bases not matched to a gene. CDR1 is MGHRA and CDR2 is YSYEKL in the germline V gene. The CDR3 sequence is 15 residues long. This chain joins TRBV4-1 and TRBJ1-1; 7 positions agree with TRBD1. The sequence was obtained from an adult who received the AZD1222 COVID-19 vaccine. The input for sequencing was peripheral blood, taken 28 days after the second AZD1222 dose. The CDR3 protein is CASSQDRRGGPEAFF. In DNA form, the CDR3 reads TGCGCCAGCAGCCAAGATCGTAGAGGGGGCCCTGAAGCTTTCTTT.